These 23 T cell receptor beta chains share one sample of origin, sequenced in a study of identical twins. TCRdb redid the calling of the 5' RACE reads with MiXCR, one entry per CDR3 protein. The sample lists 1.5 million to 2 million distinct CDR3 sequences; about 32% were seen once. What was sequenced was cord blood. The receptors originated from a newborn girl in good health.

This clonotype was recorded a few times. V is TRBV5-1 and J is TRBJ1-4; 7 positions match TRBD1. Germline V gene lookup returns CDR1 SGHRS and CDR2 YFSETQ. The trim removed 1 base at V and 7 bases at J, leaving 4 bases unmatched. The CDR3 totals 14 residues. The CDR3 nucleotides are TGCGCCAGCAGCTTGAGGGGGCGAGGTGAAAAACTGTTTTTT. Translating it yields CASSLRGRGEKLFF.

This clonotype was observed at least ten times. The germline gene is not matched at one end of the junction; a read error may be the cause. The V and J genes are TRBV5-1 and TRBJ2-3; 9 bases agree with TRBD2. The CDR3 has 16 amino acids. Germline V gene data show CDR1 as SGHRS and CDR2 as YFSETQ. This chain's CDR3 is CASSLGLAGPTDTQYF. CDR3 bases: TGTGCTAGCAGCTTAGGCCTAGCGGGACCCACAGATACGCAGTATTTT.

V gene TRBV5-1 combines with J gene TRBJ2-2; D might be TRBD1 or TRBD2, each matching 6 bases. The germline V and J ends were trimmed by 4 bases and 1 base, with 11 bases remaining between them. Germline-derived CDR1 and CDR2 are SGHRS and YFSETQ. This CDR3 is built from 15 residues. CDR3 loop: CASSGGDMNTGELFF. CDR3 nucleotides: TGCGCCAGCAGCGGAGGGGACATGAACACCGGGGAGCTGTTTTTT.

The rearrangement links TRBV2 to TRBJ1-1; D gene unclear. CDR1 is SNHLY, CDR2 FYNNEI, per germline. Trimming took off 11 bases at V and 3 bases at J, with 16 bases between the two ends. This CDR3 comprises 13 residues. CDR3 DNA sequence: TGTGCCGGGCGCTTAGACCATTACACTGAAGCTTTCTTT. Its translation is CAGRLDHYTEAFF. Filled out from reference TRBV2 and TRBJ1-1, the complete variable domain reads EPEVTQTPSHQVTQMGQEVILRCVPISNHLYFYWYRQILGQKVEFLVSFYNNEISEKSEIFDDQFSVERPDGSNFTLKIRSTKLEDSAMYFCAGRLDHYTEAFFGQGTRLTVV.

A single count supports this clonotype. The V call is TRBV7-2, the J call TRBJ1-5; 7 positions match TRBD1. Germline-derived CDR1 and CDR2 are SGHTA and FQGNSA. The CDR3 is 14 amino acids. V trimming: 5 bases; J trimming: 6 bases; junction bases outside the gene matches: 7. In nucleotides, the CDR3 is TGTGCCAGCAGCGCGGACAGGTCCAGTCAGCCCCAGCATTTT. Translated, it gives CASSADRSSQPQHF.

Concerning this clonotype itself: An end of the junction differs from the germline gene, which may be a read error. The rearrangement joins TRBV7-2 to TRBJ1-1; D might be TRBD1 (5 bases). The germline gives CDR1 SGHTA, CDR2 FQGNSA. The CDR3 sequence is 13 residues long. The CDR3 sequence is CAGSLGRNTEAFF. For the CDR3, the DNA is TGTGCCGGCAGCTTGGGACGGAACACTGAAGCTTTCTTT. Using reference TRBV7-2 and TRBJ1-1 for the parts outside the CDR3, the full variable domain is GAGVSQSPSNKVTEKGKDVELRCDPISGHTALYWYRQSLGQGLEFLIYFQGNSAPDKSGLPSDRFSAERTGGSVSTLTIQRTQQEDSAVYLCAGSLGRNTEAFFGQGTRLTVV.

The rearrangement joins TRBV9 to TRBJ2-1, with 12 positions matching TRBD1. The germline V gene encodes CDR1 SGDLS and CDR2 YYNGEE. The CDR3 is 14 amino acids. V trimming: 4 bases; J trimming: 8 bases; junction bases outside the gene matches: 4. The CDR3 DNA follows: TGTGCCAGCAGCCAGGGACAGGGGGCATATGAGCAGTTCTTC. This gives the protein CASSQGQGAYEQFF.

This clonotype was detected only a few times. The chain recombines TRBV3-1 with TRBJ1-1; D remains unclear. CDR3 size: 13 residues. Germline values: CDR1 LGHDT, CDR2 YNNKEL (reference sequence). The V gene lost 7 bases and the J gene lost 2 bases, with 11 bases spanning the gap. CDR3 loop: CASISQVNTEAFF. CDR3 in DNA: TGTGCCAGCATATCTCAGGTTAACACTGAAGCTTTCTTT.

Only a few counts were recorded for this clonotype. The DNA of the CDR3 is TGTGCCAGCAGTGGACAGGGGGCGAACACCGGGGAGCTGTTTTTT. This gives the protein CASSGQGANTGELFF. This sequence joins TRBV2 and TRBJ2-2; 9 positions agree with TRBD1. Trimming took 4 bases from V and 0 from J; bases not matched to a gene: 0. The CDR3 covers 15 residues. CDR1 is SNHLY and CDR2 is FYNNEI in the germline V gene.

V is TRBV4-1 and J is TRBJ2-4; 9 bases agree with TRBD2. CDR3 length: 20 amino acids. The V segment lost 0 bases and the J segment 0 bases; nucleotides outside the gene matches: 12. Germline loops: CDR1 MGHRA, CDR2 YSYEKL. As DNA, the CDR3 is TGCGCCAGCAGCCAAGAGGTGCGGGAGGGCCATAATTTAGCCAAAAACATTCAGTACTTC. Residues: CASSQEVREGHNLAKNIQYF.

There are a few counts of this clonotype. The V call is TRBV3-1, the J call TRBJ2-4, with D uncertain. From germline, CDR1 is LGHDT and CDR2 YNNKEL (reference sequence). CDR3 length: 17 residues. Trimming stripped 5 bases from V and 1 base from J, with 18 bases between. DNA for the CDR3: TGTGCCAGCAGCGTCGGACGCAGAAATCTTGCCAAAAACATTCAGTACTTC. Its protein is CASSVGRRNLAKNIQYF.

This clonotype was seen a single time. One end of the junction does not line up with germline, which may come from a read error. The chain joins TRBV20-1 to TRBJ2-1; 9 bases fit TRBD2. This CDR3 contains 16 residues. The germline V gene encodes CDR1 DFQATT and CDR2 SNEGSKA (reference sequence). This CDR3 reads CSARTLAGNSYDERYF. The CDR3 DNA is TGCAGTGCTAGGACTCTAGCGGGGAACTCCTACGATGAGCGGTACTTC.

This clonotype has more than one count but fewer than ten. The CDR3 protein is CSAREGSGGISEQYF. In DNA form, the CDR3 reads TGCAGTGCTAGAGAGGGTAGCGGGGGGATCAGCGAGCAGTACTTC. The rearrangement joins TRBV20-1 to TRBJ2-7, with TRBD2 identical over 10 bases. The CDR3 has 15 amino acids. Germline V CDR1 and CDR2: DFQATT, SNEGSKA (reference sequence). Unmatched junction bases numbered 8, after V lost 0 bases and J lost 6 bases.

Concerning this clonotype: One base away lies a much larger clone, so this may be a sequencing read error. The CDR3 loop reads CAGSEAPYNEQFF. CDR3 DNA sequence: TGTGCCGGCAGTGAAGCGCCCTACAATGAGCAGTTCTTC. This chain connects TRBV2 to TRBJ2-1; unclear D gene. CDR3 length: 13 residues. In germline, CDR1 is SNHLY, CDR2 FYNNEI. Complete variable domain (other parts from reference TRBV2 and TRBJ2-1): EPEVTQTPSHQVTQMGQEVILRCVPISNHLYFYWYRQILGQKVEFLVSFYNNEISEKSEIFDDQFSVERPDGSNFTLKIRSTKLEDSAMYFCAGSEAPYNEQFFGPGTRLTVL.

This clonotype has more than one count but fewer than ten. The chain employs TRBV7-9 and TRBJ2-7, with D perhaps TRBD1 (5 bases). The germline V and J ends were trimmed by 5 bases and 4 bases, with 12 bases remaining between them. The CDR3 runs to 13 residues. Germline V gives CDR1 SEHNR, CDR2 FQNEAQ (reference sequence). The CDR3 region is CASSDSVRYEQYF. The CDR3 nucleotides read TGTGCCAGCAGCGACAGCGTCCGGTACGAGCAGTACTTC. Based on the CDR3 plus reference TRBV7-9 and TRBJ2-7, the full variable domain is DTGVSQNPRHKITKRGQNVTFRCDPISEHNRLYWYRQTLGQGPEFLTYFQNEAQLEKSRLLSDRFSAERPKGSFSTLEIQRTEQGDSAMYLCASSDSVRYEQYFGPGTRLTVT.

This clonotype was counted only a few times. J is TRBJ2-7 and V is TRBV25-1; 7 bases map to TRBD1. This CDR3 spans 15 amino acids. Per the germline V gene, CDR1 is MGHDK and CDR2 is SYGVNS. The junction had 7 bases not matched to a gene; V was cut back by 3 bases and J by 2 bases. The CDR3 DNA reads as TGTGCCAGCAGTGATTATAGGGGGCCCCCCTACGAGCAGTACTTC. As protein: CASSDYRGPPYEQYF.

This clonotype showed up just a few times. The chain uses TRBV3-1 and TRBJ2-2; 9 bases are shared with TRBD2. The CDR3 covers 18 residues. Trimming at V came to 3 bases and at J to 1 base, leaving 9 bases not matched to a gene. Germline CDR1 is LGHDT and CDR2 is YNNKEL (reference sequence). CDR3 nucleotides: TGTGCCAGCAGCCAGGGGGGACTAGCTTCCCTGAACACCGGGGAGCTGTTTTTT. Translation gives CASSQGGLASLNTGELFF.

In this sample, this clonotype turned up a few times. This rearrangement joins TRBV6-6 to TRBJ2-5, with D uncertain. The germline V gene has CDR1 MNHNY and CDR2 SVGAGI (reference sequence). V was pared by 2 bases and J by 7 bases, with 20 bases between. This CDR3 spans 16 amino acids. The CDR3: CASSYLVGSSVVTQYF. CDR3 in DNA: TGTGCCAGCAGTTACCTCGTGGGGTCTTCAGTTGTGACCCAGTACTTC.

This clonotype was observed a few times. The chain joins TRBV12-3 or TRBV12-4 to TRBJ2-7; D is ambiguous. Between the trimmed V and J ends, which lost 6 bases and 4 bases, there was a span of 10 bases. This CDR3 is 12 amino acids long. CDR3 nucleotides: TGTGCCAGCAGCGACGGTTGGTACGAGCAGTACTTC. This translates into CASSDGWYEQYF.

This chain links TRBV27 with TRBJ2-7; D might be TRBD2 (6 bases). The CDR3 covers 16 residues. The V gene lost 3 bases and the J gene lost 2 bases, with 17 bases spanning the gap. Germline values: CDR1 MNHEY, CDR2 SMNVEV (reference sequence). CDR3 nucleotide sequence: TGTGCCAGCAGTTTTAGCGGCGTAAAATCCACCTACGAGCAGTACTTC. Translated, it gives CASSFSGVKSTYEQYF.

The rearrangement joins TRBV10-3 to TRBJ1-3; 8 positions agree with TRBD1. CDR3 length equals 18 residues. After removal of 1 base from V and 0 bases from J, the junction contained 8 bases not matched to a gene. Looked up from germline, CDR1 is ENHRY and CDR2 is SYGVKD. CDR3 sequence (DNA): TGTGCCATCAGTGAGTTAAAGGACAGGGTCTTCTCTGGAAACACCATATATTTT. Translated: CAISELKDRVFSGNTIYF.

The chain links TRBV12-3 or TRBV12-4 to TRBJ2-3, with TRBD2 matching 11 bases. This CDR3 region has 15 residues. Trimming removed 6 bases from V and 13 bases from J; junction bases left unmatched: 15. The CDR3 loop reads CASSSSGRSTDMEYF. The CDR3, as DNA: TGTGCCAGCAGCTCTAGCGGGAGGAGCACAGATATGGAGTATTTT.

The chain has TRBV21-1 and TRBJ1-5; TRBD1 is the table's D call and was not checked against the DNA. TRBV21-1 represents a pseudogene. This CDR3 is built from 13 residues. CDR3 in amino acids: CVSRWGINSPQHF. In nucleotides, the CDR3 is TGTGTCAGCAGATGGGGCATAAACAGCCCCCAGCATTTT.